This TCR beta chain comes out of a study of molecular identifiers for immune sequencing clone quantification. TCRdb redid the calling of the PCR reads with MiXCR, one entry per CDR3 protein. There are about 630,000 distinct CDR3 sequences in the sample; roughly 27% occur only once, and about 0.81% lies in the top ten. This clonotype has more than one count but fewer than ten. Trimming took off 0 bases at V and 3 bases at J, with 11 bases between the two ends. Germline V lookup: CDR1 PRHDT, CDR2 FYEKMQ (reference sequence). This CDR3 is 16 amino acids long. The J gene is TRBJ1-4, the V gene TRBV13; D uncertain. This receptor was taken from a human donor in good health. Some libraries in this study had Jurkat cell RNA spiked in. Sequenced material: naive CD8+ T cells from blood, with Jurkat cell RNA spiked in. Described subset: FACS-sorted CD8+CD4-CCR7+CD45RA+ naive T cells. CDR3 nucleotide sequence: TGTGCCAGCAGCTTAGGCTTGGGTTGGTCTAATGAAAAACTGTTTTTT. This codes for CASSLGLGWSNEKLFF.